This T cell receptor beta chain was recovered during a study of blood T cells in healthy people across ages. This CDR3 region has 13 residues. The germline V and J ends were trimmed by 2 bases and 12 bases, with 17 bases remaining between them. Germline V gene lookup returns CDR1 LGHDT and CDR2 YNNKEL (reference sequence). A second PCR, run for about 7 to 11 cycles, used a sample-barcoded 5' primer plus a J-beta primer mix. TCRdb analysed the 5' RACE reads with MiXCR anew, one entry per CDR3 protein. The sample includes 800,000 to 900,000 distinct CDR3 sequences, 55% to 65% of them seen just once. The TCR was taken from a man aged 30-40 years in good health. J is TRBJ2-7 and V is TRBV3-1, with D possibly called TRBD1 or TRBD2 (6 bases each). The sample consisted of blood. For the CDR3, the DNA is TGTGCCAGCAGCCAATGGCCGGGGGCCACCTCGTACTTC. It is translated as CASSQWPGATSYF.